These 5 T cell receptor beta chains came from one sample sequenced in a study of cytomegalovirus exposure and HLA in healthy donors. The PCR had 60 Vbeta and 13 Jbeta primers. Profiled with immunoSEQ multiplex PCR; TCRdb holds only in-frame clones, not every one. The sample shows about 170,000 clones, 82% of them seen only once. Sequencing input: PBMCs. The receptor set was obtained from a male donor in good health and CMV-seronegative.

The V call is TRBV7-7, the J call TRBJ2-1; 7 nucleotides line up with TRBD2. This CDR3 comprises 12 residues. The V segment lost 11 bases and the J segment 6 bases; nucleotides outside the gene matches: 7. The V gene's germline CDR1 is SSHAT and CDR2 FNYEAQ (reference sequence). CDR3 in DNA: TGTGCCCTCGGATCTAGCGGCAATGAGCAGTTCTTC. Protein: CALGSSGNEQFF.

This clone came up a few times. The chain links TRBV2 to TRBJ2-5; possibly TRBD2 for D (6 bases). Looked up from germline, CDR1 is SNHLY and CDR2 is FYNNEI. The CDR3 covers 16 residues. V lost 5 bases and J lost 4, with 20 bases in between. The CDR3: CASSPAGSVAVETQYF. CDR3 in DNA: TGTGCCAGCAGTCCCGCTGGTTCGGTAGCGGTAGAGACCCAGTACTTC.

The rearrangement uses TRBV4-2 and TRBJ2-7; 9 nucleotides align to TRBD2. Germline CDR1 is LGHNA and CDR2 is YNFKEQ. Losses at the gene ends were 0 bases for V and 10 bases for J; bases not matched to a gene: 10. CDR3 length equals 15 residues. For the CDR3, the DNA is TGTGCCAGCAGCCAAGAATCACTAGCGGGCGGGGGACAGTACTTC. Amino acid sequence: CASSQESLAGGGQYF.

The chain combines TRBV25-1 with TRBJ2-7, with a possible D match to TRBD1 (6 bases). The germline gives CDR1 MGHDK, CDR2 SYGVNS. This CDR3 spans 15 amino acids. Trimming cost V 4 bases and J 2 bases, with 15 bases left between them. Here the CDR3 reads CASSAGQRRTYEQYF. The DNA of the CDR3 is TGTGCCAGCAGTGCCGGACAGAGGAGGACCTACGAGCAGTACTTC.

This clone was seen only a few times. The V call is TRBV4-2, the J call TRBJ2-7; 12 bases line up with TRBD2. CDR3 size: 15 residues. Germline V gene lookup returns CDR1 LGHNA and CDR2 YNFKEQ. With 4 bases clipped from V and 3 bases from J, the junction kept 4 bases outside the gene matches. CDR3 nucleotides: TGTGCCAGCAGCCCGACTAGCGGGGGAGACTACGAGCAGTACTTC. Translated, it gives CASSPTSGGDYEQYF.